Below, 5 T cell receptor beta chains from the same sample are listed, as sequenced in a study of radiation and T cells in renal cell carcinoma. Using immunoSEQ multiplex PCR, the repertoire was profiled, and TCRdb retains in-frame clones only, with some absent. The sample shows approximately 120,000 clones, approximately 80% of them seen only once. Time point meaning: baseline pretreatment blood. As to treatment: 15 Gy SBRT to primary tumor, nephrectomy 4 weeks later. The sample was blood, taken from a patient whose treatment included radiotherapy and nephrectomy. The receptors here all came from a woman aged 60-75 years with renal cell carcinoma.

V usage is TRBV5-6 and J usage is TRBJ2-1, with 8 positions matching TRBD2. Trimming cost V 2 bases and J 2 bases; bases outside gene matches: 6. CDR3 length: 16 amino acids. The germline V gene has CDR1 SGHDT and CDR2 YYEEEE. CDR3 DNA: TGTGCCAGCAGCTTTGACGGGGGGGAAACCTACAATGAGCAGTTCTTC. Its translation: CASSFDGGETYNEQFF.

The chain is built from TRBV6-5 and TRBJ1-5; tentative D call: TRBD1 (5 bases). V lost 11 bases, J lost 4 bases, and 18 bases lay in between. Per germline, CDR1 MNHEY and CDR2 SVGAGI. The CDR3 spans 14 residues. The CDR3 loop reads CALGGTQTNQPQHF. CDR3 sequence (DNA): TGTGCCCTGGGGGGGACCCAAACTAATCAGCCCCAGCATTTT.

This chain connects TRBV18 to TRBJ2-5; no clear D. Trimming shortened V by 2 bases and J by 5 bases, and 9 bases separated the two germline ends. The CDR3 consists of 13 residues. The germline CDR1 and CDR2 sequences are KGHSH and LQKENI. The CDR3 DNA reads as TGTGCCAGCTCACCAACGAGGTGGGAGACCCAGTACTTC. This translates into CASSPTRWETQYF.

The V call is TRBV10-3, the J call TRBJ1-3; 7 bases fit TRBD1. V was pared by 4 bases and J by 0 bases, with 6 bases of the junction left unmatched. Germline CDR1 reads ENHRY; CDR2 reads SYGVKD. This CDR3 spans 16 amino acids. DNA for the CDR3: TGTGCCATCAGTGCCGGACAGGTAAACTCTGGAAACACCATATATTTT. As protein: CAISAGQVNSGNTIYF.

This chain uses TRBV6-5 with TRBJ1-6; no firm D call. The CDR3 loop spans 15 amino acids. Trimming removed 6 bases at V and 9 bases at J, with 18 bases between. Germline values: CDR1 MNHEY, CDR2 SVGAGI. CDR3 DNA: TGTGCCAGCAGGCCTACTTGGAGGGCCTTTTCACCCCTCCACTTT. It translates to CASRPTWRAFSPLHF.